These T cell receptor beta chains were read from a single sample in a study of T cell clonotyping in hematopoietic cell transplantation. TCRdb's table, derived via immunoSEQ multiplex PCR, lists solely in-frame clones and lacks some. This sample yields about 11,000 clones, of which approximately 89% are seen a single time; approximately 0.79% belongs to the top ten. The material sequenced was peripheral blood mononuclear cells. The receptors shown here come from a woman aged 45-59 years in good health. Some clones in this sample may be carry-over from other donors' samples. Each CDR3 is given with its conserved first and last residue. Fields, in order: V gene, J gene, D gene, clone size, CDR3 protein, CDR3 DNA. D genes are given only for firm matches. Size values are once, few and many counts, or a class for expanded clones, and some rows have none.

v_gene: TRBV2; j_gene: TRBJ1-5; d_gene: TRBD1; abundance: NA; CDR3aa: CASSGDRGSQPQHF; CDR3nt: TGTGCCAGCAGTGGGGACAGAGGATCTCAGCCCCAGCATTTT
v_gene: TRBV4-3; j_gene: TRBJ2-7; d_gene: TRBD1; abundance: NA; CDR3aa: CASSQEISGQGALGEQYF; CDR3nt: TGCGCCAGCAGCCAAGAAATTTCGGGACAGGGGGCTTTGGGCGAGCAGTACTTC
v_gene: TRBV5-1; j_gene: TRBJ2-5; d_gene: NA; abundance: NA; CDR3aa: CASSLDGEETQYF; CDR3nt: TGCGCCAGCAGCTTGGACGGAGAAGAGACCCAGTACTTC
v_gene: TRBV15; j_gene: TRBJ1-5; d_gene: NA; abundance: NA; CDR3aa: CATSRDTWAGLNQPQHF; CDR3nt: TGTGCCACCAGCAGAGATACTTGGGCTGGCCTAAATCAGCCCCAGCATTTT
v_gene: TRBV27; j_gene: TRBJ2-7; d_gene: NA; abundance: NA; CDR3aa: CASRFLGSYEQYF; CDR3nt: TGTGCCAGCAGGTTCTTGGGTTCCTACGAGCAGTACTTC
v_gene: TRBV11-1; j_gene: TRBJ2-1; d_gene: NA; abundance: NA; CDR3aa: CASSLRAGRSQNEQFF; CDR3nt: TGTGCCAGCAGCTTAAGGGCGGGGCGTAGCCAAAATGAGCAGTTCTTC
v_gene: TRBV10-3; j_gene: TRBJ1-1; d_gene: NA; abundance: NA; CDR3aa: CAISGFATEAFF; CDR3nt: TGTGCCATCAGTGGGTTCGCCACTGAAGCTTTCTTT
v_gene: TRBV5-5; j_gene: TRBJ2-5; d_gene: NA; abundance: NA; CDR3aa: CASSLNGDGTQYF; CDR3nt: TGTGCCAGCAGCTTGAACGGGGATGGGACCCAGTACTTC
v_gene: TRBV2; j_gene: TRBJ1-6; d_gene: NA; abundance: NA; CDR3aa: CASSPATLVSPLHF; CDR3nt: TGTGCCAGCAGTCCTGCGACTCTGGTTTCACCCCTCCACTTT
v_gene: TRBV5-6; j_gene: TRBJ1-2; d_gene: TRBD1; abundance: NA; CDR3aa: CASSLFRDRGRGDYGYTF; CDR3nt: TGTGCCAGCAGCTTGTTCCGGGACAGGGGGAGAGGTGACTATGGCTACACCTTC
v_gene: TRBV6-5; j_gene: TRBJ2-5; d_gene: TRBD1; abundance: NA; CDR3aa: CASSYSRTGGGETQYF; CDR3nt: TGTGCCAGCAGTTACTCTCGGACAGGGGGCGGGGAGACCCAGTACTTC
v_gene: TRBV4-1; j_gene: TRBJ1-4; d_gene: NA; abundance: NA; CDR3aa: CASSQAEGTTNEKLFF; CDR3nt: TGCGCCAGCAGCCAGGCGGAGGGGACAACTAATGAAAAACTGTTTTTT
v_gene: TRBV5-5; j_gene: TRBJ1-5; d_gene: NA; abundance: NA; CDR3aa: CASSLAWRDQPQHF; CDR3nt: TGTGCCAGCAGCTTGGCGTGGAGGGATCAGCCCCAGCATTTT
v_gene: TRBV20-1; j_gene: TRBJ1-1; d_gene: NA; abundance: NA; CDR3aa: CSAQDSEAFF; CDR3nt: TGCAGTGCCCAGGACAGTGAAGCTTTCTTT
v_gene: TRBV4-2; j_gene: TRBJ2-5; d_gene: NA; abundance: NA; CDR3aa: CASSQDWGDQETQYF; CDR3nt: TGTGCCAGCAGCCAAGATTGGGGAGACCAAGAGACCCAGTACTTC
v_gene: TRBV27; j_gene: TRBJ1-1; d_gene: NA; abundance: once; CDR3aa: CAAAGRMNTEAFF; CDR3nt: TGTGCCGCTGCGGGGCGGATGAACACTGAAGCTTTCTTT
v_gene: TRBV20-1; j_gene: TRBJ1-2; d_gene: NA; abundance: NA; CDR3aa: CSATGAGGYTF; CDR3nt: TGCAGTGCTACCGGAGCTGGGGGCTACACCTTC
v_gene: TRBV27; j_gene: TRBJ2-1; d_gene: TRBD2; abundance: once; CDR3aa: CATTSGGGLEFF; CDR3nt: TGTGCCACCACATCGGGGGGGGGTCTCGAGTTCTTC
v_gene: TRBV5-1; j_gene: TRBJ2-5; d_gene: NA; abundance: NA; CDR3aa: CASSLGRYQETQYF; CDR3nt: TGCGCCAGCAGCTTGGGACGGTACCAAGAGACCCAGTACTTC
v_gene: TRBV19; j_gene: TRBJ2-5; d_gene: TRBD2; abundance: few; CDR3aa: CARLAGETQYF; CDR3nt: TGTGCCAGACTAGCGGGGGAGACCCAGTACTTC
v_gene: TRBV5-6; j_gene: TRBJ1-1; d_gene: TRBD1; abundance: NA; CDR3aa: CASSSDRGEAFF; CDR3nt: TGTGCCAGCAGCTCGGACAGGGGAGAAGCTTTCTTT
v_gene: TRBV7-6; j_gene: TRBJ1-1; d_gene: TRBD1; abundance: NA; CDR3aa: CASSLESGGGNTEAFF; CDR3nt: TGTGCCAGCAGCTTAGAGTCAGGGGGGGGGAACACTGAAGCTTTCTTT
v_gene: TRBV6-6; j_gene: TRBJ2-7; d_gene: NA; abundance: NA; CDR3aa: CASSSYGGTGEQYF; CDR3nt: TGTGCCAGCAGTTCCTACGGCGGGACTGGCGAGCAGTACTTC
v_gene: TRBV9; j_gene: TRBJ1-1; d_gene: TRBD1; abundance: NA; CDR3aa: CASSLATGTEAFF; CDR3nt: TGTGCCAGCAGCTTAGCGACAGGGACTGAAGCTTTCTTT
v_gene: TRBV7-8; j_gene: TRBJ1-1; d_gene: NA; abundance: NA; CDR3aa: CASSTMETRGTEAFF; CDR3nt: TGTGCCAGCAGCACGATGGAAACAAGGGGCACTGAAGCTTTCTTT
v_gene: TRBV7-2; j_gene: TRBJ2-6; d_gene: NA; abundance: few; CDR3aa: CASSWGGASGANVLTF; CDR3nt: TGTGCCAGCAGCTGGGGGGGGGCCTCTGGGGCCAACGTCCTGACTTTC
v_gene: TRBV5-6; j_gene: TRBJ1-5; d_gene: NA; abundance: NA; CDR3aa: CASSSYSGRGSSNQPQHF; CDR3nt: TGTGCCAGCAGCTCTTATTCGGGACGGGGCTCGAGCAATCAGCCCCAGCATTTT
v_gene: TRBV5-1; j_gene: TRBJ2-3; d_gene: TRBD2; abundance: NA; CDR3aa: CASSLAAGGVLSTDTQYF; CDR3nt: TGCGCCAGCAGCTTGGCAGCGGGGGGGGTCCTTAGCACAGATACGCAGTATTTT